This T cell receptor (beta chain) emerged from a study of T cells in localized non-small cell lung cancer. Overall study findings and caveats: Sequencing was restricted to one tumor region; therefore, heterogeneity remains possible. Higher blood T cell density tracked longer overall survival. The greatest T cell clonality was found in uninvolved adjacent lung (higher than in tumor). Researchers found a median around 50 of the top 100 tumor clones in adjacent lung.

Sequencing used immunoSEQ multiplex PCR; TCRdb keeps in-frame clones, though not all of them. The sample includes around 25,000 clones, more than 90% seen only once; the top ten take 15%. With regard to this clone: Antigen: not known.

Looked up from germline, CDR1 is SGHTA and CDR2 is FQGTGA. This CDR3 contains 16 residues. Trimming took 1 base from V and 4 from J; bases not matched to a gene: 8. The rearrangement uses TRBV7-3 and TRBJ2-3, with 7 bases lining up with TRBD2. The material was peripheral blood, obtained before any cancer treatment. The source of this sequence is a man aged 35-69 years with stage III squamous cell lung carcinoma. The DNA of the CDR3 is TGTGCCAGCAGCTTAAGCTGGCGGGGAGGGTCAGATACGCAGTATTTT. Amino acids: CASSLSWRGGSDTQYF.